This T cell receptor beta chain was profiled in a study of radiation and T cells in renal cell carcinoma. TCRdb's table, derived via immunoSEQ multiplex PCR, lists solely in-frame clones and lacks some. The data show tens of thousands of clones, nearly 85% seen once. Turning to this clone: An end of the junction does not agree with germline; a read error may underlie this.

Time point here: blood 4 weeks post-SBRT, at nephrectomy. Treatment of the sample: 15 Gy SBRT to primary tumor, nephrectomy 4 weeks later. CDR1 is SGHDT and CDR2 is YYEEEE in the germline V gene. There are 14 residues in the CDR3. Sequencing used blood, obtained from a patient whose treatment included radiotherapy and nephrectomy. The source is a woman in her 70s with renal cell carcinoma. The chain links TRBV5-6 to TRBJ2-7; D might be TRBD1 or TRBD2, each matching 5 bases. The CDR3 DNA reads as TGTGCCAGCAGCTTGGCCGGGACCGCCTACGAGCAATACTTC. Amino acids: CASSLAGTAYEQYF.